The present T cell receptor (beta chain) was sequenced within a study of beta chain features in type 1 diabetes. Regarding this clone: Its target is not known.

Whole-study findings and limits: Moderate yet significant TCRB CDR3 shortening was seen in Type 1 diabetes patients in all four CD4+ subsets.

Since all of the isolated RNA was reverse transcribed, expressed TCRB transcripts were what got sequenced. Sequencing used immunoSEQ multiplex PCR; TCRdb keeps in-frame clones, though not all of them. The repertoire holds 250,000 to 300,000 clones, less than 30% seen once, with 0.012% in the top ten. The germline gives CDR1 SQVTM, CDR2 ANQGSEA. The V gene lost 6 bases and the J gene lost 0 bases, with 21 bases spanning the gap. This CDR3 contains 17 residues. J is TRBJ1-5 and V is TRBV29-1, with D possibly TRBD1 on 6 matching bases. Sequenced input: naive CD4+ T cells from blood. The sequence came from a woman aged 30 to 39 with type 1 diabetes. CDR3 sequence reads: CSVALQGDRYSNQPQHF. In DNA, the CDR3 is TGCAGCGTCGCCCTACAGGGAGACCGATATAGCAATCAGCCCCAGCATTTT. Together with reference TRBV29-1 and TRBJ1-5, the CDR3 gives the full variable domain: SAVISQKPSRDICQRGTSLTIQCQVDSQVTMMFWYRQQPGQSLTLIATANQGSEATYESGFVIDKFPISRPNLTFSTLTVSNMSPEDSSIYLCSVALQGDRYSNQPQHFGDGTRLSIL.